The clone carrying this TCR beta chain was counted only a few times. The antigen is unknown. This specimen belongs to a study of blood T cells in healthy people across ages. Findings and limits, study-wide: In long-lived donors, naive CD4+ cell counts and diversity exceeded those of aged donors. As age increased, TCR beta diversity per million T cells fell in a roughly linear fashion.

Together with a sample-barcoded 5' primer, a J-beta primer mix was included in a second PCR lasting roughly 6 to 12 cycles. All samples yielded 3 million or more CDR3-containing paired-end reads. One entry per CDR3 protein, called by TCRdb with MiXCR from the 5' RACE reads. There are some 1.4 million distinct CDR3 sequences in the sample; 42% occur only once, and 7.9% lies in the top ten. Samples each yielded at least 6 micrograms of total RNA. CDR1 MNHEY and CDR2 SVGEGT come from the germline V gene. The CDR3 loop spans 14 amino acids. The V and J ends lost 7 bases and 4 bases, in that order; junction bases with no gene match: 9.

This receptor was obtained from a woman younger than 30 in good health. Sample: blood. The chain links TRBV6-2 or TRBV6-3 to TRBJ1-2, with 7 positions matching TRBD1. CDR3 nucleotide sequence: TGTGCCAGCAATCCCTCGGACAGGACCTATGGCTACACCTTC. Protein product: CASNPSDRTYGYTF.